Each of the 24 T cell receptor beta chains below was sequenced from the same sample in a study of cytomegalovirus exposure and HLA in healthy donors. Clones were sequenced by immunoSEQ multiplex PCR, and TCRdb holds only the in-frame ones, with some missing. Here the sample spans 110,000 to 150,000 clones, nearly 90% being singletons. The material sequenced was PBMCs. These receptors all stem from a woman aged 18-29 years in good health and CMV-seropositive.

This chain links TRBV27 with TRBJ1-2; the match to TRBD1 covers 8 bases. The CDR3 runs to 16 residues. The V gene's germline CDR1 is MNHEY and CDR2 SMNVEV (reference sequence). The trim removed 1 base at V and 8 bases at J, leaving 12 bases unmatched. DNA of the CDR3: TGTGCCAGCAGTTTATACAGGGGGGTGAGTCAGCAGGGCTACACCTTC. Amino acids: CASSLYRGVSQQGYTF.

The chain combines TRBV4-1 with TRBJ2-7; 10 positions match TRBD1. The CDR3 consists of 17 residues. Per the germline V gene, CDR1 is MGHRA and CDR2 is YSYEKL. V was clipped by 1 base and J by 2 bases; unmatched bases: 8. CDR3 amino acids: CASSQGSGQGDAYEQYF. DNA for the CDR3: TGCGCCAGCAGCCAAGGGTCCGGACAGGGGGACGCCTACGAGCAGTACTTC.

The chain joins TRBV28 to TRBJ1-5, with D perhaps matching TRBD1 (5 bases). The V end was cut by 2 bases, the J end by 0 bases, with 11 bases between. CDR3 size: 16 residues. Germline CDR1 reads MDHEN; CDR2 reads SYDVKM. CDR3 DNA sequence: TGTGCCAGCAGTTTAAAGGGGTGGTATAGCAATCAGCCCCAGCATTTT. This sequence encodes CASSLKGWYSNQPQHF.

The chain links TRBV28 to TRBJ1-2; D possibly corresponds to TRBD1 (6 bases). Germline lookup yields CDR1 MDHEN and CDR2 SYDVKM. The germline V and J ends were trimmed by 2 bases and 5 bases, with 18 bases remaining between them. The CDR3 covers 16 residues. DNA for the CDR3: TGTGCCAGCAGTTTACGCGGACAGTTCTTGCCATATGGCTACACCTTC. This codes for CASSLRGQFLPYGYTF.

This clone was picked up one time. The J gene is TRBJ2-1, the V gene TRBV7-6; 10 bases map to TRBD1. Trimming at V came to 1 base and at J to 7 bases, leaving 1 base not matched to a gene. The CDR3 has 14 amino acids. CDR1 SGHVS and CDR2 FNYEAQ come from the germline V gene. This CDR3 reads CASSLGDRGNEQFF. In DNA form, the CDR3 reads TGTGCCAGCAGCTTAGGGGACAGGGGAAATGAGCAGTTCTTC.

The chain recombines TRBV19 with TRBJ2-5; 7 bases are shared with TRBD1. CDR3 length: 15 residues. V shed 9 bases, J shed 5 bases, and the junction held 15 bases outside the gene matches. In germline, CDR1 is LNHDA, CDR2 SQIVND (reference sequence). CDR3 coding DNA: TGTGCCAGCTCGAGACAGGGAGCTAGCAGGGAGACCCAGTACTTC. Amino acids: CASSRQGASRETQYF.

V gene TRBV27 combines with J gene TRBJ2-3; 8 nucleotides match TRBD1. Germline CDR1 reads MNHEY; CDR2 reads SMNVEV (reference sequence). The J segment lost 0 bases and the V segment lost 5 bases, leaving 7 bases of the junction unmatched. The CDR3 length is 16 residues. This CDR3 is CASSRDRSTSTDTQYF. CDR3 nucleotides: TGTGCCAGCAGTCGGGACAGGTCGACTAGCACAGATACGCAGTATTTT.

V gene TRBV5-8 combines with J gene TRBJ2-7; 7 bases fit TRBD2. This CDR3 spans 13 amino acids. Trimming cost V 7 bases and J 2 bases; bases outside gene matches: 6. The germline V gene has CDR1 SGHTS and CDR2 YDEGEE. The CDR3 DNA reads TGTGCCAGCCGGGGCGGGGGACCCTACGAGCAGTACTTC. It translates to CASRGGGPYEQYF.

The J gene is TRBJ2-7, the V gene TRBV28, with TRBD2 matching over 11 bases. Germline values: CDR1 MDHEN, CDR2 SYDVKM. J lost 5 bases, V lost 3 bases, and 9 bases had no gene match. The length of the CDR3 is 16 residues. CDR3 loop: CASSFLTLAGENEQYF. For the CDR3, the DNA is TGTGCCAGCAGTTTTCTTACACTAGCGGGGGAAAACGAGCAGTACTTC.

The V gene is TRBV27, the J gene TRBJ2-6, with 9 bases that match TRBD1. This CDR3 contains 18 residues. V dropped 2 bases and J dropped 0; count of bases not matched to a gene: 5. CDR1 MNHEY and CDR2 SMNVEV come from the germline V gene (reference sequence). The CDR3 coding sequence is TGTGCCAGCAGTTTAATAAAGACAGGGGGCTCTGGGGCCAACGTCCTGACTTTC. Translating gives CASSLIKTGGSGANVLTF.

The chain recombines TRBV7-2 with TRBJ1-5; 10 nucleotides line up with TRBD1. V was clipped by 4 bases and J by 7 bases; unmatched bases: 13. There are 17 residues in the CDR3. The germline CDR1 and CDR2 sequences are SGHTA and FQGNSA. CDR3 loop: CASSSARTGGRGQPQHF. In nucleotides, the CDR3 is TGTGCCAGCAGCTCAGCCCGGACAGGGGGTAGAGGACAGCCCCAGCATTTT.

This chain links TRBV7-9 with TRBJ1-6; D ambiguous. Trimming left V 6 bases short and J 7 bases short, with 7 bases between. CDR1 is SEHNR and CDR2 is FQNEAQ in the germline V gene (reference sequence). The CDR3 loop spans 12 amino acids. The CDR3 nucleotides read TGTGCCAGCAGTTCCGGGAATTCACCCCTCCACTTT. Protein: CASSSGNSPLHF.

The chain recombines TRBV30 with TRBJ1-1; TRBD1 matches at 8 bases. Germline values: CDR1 GTSNPN, CDR2 SVGIG (reference sequence). The V gene end was trimmed by 0 bases and the J gene end by 11 bases; junction bases not matched to a gene: 8. CDR3 length equals 13 residues. The CDR3 DNA is TGTGCCTGGAGTGTACAGGGGACAGGAACGGCTTTCTTT. Translated: CAWSVQGTGTAFF.

V gene TRBV5-1 combines with J gene TRBJ2-1, with 13 bases identical to TRBD2. In germline, CDR1 is SGHRS, CDR2 YFSETQ. With V trimmed by 9 bases and J by 0 bases, 6 bases remained unmatched. The CDR3 covers 16 residues. This chain's CDR3 is CATTSGGTGSYNEQFF. The CDR3 DNA sequence: TGCGCCACGACTAGCGGGGGGACTGGCTCCTACAATGAGCAGTTCTTC.

The chain links TRBV19 to TRBJ1-2; TRBD1 agrees at 7 bases. Germline V CDR1 and CDR2: LNHDA, SQIVND (reference sequence). V dropped 1 base and J dropped 2; count of bases not matched to a gene: 7. This CDR3 is built from 16 residues. CDR3 residues: CASSIGLTGMNYGYTF. CDR3 coding DNA: TGTGCCAGTAGTATAGGCTTGACAGGGATGAACTATGGCTACACCTTC.

This clone was detected a few times. The rearrangement joins TRBV27 to TRBJ2-7, with 9 bases fitting TRBD1. The CDR3 totals 14 residues. Germline-derived CDR1 and CDR2 are MNHEY and SMNVEV (reference sequence). J was trimmed by 5 bases and V by 5 bases; bases with no gene match: 7. The CDR3 reads CASSAGTGSHEQYF. For the CDR3, the DNA is TGTGCCAGCAGTGCCGGGACAGGGTCTCACGAGCAGTACTTC.

The J gene is TRBJ1-3, the V gene TRBV28; TRBD1 agrees at 8 bases. This CDR3 region has 16 residues. The germline V gene encodes CDR1 MDHEN and CDR2 SYDVKM. V was pared by 3 bases and J by 0 bases, with 4 bases of the junction left unmatched. The CDR3 DNA follows: TGTGCCAGCAGTTTCCCGACAGGGGTCTCTGGAAACACCATATATTTT. Translating gives CASSFPTGVSGNTIYF.

The rearrangement links TRBV15 to TRBJ2-3, with D maybe TRBD1 (5 bases). Deletions cut 3 bases from V and 4 bases from J, with 23 bases between. The length of the CDR3 is 18 residues. The germline CDR1 and CDR2 sequences are LNHNV and YYDKDF (reference sequence). The CDR3 coding sequence is TGTGCCACCAGCAGGAAACCGCGTTGGGGCGCCCCCGCAGATACGCAGTATTTT. It codes for CATSRKPRWGAPADTQYF.

The chain couples TRBV19 to TRBJ2-2; the D is unclear. CDR1 is LNHDA, CDR2 SQIVND, per germline (reference sequence). V lost 6 bases and J lost 6, with 5 bases in between. CDR3 length equals 11 residues. The CDR3 loop is CASSTAGELFF. The CDR3 DNA reads TGTGCCAGTAGCACTGCCGGGGAGCTGTTTTTT.

J is TRBJ1-2 and V is TRBV21-1; no DNA check was done on the table's D call, TRBD1. TRBV21-1 is a listed pseudogene. The CDR3 loop spans 15 amino acids. CDR3 loop: CASSKNRQGNCGYTF. The DNA of the CDR3 is TGTGCCAGCAGCAAAAACCGACAGGGTAACTGTGGCTACACCTTC.

CDR3 in DNA: TGTGCCAGCAGTTTATATTCAGGGACCGGGGAGCTGTTTTTT. Its translation: CASSLYSGTGELFF. This sequence joins TRBV28 and TRBJ2-2, with a possible D match to TRBD1 (5 bases). The V end lost 1 base, the J end lost 5 bases, and 8 bases lay between the germline ends. This CDR3 contains 14 residues. In germline, CDR1 is MDHEN, CDR2 SYDVKM.

This rearrangement joins TRBV19 to TRBJ2-7; D may be TRBD1 (6 bases). Trimming cost V 3 bases and J 4 bases, with 10 bases left between them. This CDR3 comprises 13 residues. Germline V CDR1 and CDR2: LNHDA, SQIVND (reference sequence). This CDR3 reads CASSMGAGYEQYF. The CDR3 DNA is TGTGCCAGTAGTATGGGGGCAGGGTACGAGCAGTACTTC.

CDR3 nucleotides: TGTGCCAGCAGCTCCTTTACAGGGTCATGGAGAGCTTTCTTT. Residues: CASSSFTGSWRAFF. The chain carries TRBV11-2 and TRBJ1-1, with a weak D call TRBD1 (6 bases). Trimming took 4 bases from V and 10 from J, leaving 19 bases between them. This CDR3 contains 14 residues. The germline CDR1 and CDR2 sequences are SGHAT and FQNNGV. Based on the CDR3 plus reference TRBV11-2 and TRBJ1-1, the full variable domain is EAGVAQSPRYKIIEKRQSVAFWCNPISGHATLYWYQQILGQGPKLLIQFQNNGVVDDSQLPKDRFSAERLKGVDSTLKIQPAKLEDSAVYLCASSSFTGSWRAFFGQGTRLTVV.

The chain links TRBV10-3 to TRBJ1-5; no clear D gene. Germline-derived CDR1 and CDR2 are ENHRY and SYGVKD. The CDR3 consists of 18 residues. V lost 0 bases to trimming and J lost 1 base, with 16 bases between them. The CDR3 DNA is TGTGCCATCAGTGAGTCGATAACGGGATCGGCCAGCAATCAGCCCCAGCATTTT. It codes for CAISESITGSASNQPQHF.